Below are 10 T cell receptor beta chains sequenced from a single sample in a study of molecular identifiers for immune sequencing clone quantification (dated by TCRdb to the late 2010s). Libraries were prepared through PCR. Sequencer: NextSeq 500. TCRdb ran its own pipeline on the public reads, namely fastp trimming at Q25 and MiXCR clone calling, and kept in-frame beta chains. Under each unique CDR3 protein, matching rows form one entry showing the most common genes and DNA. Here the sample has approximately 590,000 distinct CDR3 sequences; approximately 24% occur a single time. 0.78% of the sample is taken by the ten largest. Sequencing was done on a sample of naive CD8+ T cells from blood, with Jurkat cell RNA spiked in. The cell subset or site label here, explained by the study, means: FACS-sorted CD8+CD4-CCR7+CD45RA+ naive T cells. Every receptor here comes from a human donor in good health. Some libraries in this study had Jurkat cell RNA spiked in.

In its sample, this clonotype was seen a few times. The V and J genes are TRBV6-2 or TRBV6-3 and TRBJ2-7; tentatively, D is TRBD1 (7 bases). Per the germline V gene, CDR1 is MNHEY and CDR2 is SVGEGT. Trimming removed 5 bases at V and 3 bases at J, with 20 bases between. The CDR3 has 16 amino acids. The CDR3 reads CASSPQGRSSFYEQYF. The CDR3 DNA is TGTGCCAGCAGTCCACAGGGGAGGTCATCTTTCTACGAGCAGTACTTC.

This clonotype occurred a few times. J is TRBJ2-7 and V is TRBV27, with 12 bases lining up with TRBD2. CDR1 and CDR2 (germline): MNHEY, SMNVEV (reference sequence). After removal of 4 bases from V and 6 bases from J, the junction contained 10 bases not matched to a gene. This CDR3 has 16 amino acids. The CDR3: CASSSDRLAGESEQYF. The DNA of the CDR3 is TGTGCCAGCAGTTCCGACCGACTAGCGGGAGAGAGCGAGCAGTACTTC.

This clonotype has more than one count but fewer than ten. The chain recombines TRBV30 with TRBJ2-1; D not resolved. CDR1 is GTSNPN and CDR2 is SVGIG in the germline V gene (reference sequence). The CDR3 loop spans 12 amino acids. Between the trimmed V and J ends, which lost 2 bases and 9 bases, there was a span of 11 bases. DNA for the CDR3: TGTGCCTGGAGTAGCTTGCAGGTTGAGCAGTTCTTC. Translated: CAWSSLQVEQFF.

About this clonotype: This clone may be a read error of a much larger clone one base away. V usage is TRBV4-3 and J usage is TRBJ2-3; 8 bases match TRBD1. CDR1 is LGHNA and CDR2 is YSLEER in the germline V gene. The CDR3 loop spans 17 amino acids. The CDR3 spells CARSQDPVTGVTDTQYF. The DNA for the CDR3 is TGCGCCAGGAGCCAAGACCCAGTGACAGGGGTCACAGATACGCAGTATTTT.

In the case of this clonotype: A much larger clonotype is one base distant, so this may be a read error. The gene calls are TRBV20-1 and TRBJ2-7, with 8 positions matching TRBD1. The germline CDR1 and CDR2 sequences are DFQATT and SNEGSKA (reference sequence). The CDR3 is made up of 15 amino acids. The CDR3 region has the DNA TGCAGTGCTCGTCCCGACAGGGGCGCCAGATACGGGCAGTACTTC. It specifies CSARPDRGARYGQYF.

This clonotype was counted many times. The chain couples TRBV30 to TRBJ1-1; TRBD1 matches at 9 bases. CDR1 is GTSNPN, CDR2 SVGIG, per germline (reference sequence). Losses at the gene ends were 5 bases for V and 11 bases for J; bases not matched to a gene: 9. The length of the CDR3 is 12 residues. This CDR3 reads CAWETGGGLAFF. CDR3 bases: TGTGCCTGGGAGACAGGGGGAGGATTGGCTTTCTTT.

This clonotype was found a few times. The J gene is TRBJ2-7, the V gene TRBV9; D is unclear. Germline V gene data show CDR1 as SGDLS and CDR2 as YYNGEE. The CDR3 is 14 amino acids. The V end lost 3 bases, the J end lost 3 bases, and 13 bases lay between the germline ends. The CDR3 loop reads CASSGEGSGYEQYF. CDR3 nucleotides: TGTGCCAGCAGCGGAGAAGGGTCGGGCTACGAGCAGTACTTC. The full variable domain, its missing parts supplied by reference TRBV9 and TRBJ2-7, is DSGVTQTPKHLITATGQRVTLRCSPRSGDLSVYWYQQSLDQGLQFLIQYYNGEERAKGNILERFSAQQFPDLHSELNLSSLELGDSALYFCASSGEGSGYEQYFGPGTRLTVT.

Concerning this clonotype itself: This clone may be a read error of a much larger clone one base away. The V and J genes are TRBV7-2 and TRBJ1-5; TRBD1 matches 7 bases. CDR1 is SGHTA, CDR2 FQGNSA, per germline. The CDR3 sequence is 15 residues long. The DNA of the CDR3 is TGTGCCGGCAGCCCAAGCACAGGGGGCAATCAGCCCCAGCATTTT. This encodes CAGSPSTGGNQPQHF. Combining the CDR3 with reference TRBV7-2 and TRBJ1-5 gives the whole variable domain GAGVSQSPSNKVTEKGKDVELRCDPISGHTALYWYRQSLGQGLEFLIYFQGNSAPDKSGLPSDRFSAERTGGSVSTLTIQRTQQEDSAVYLCAGSPSTGGNQPQHFGDGTRLSIL.

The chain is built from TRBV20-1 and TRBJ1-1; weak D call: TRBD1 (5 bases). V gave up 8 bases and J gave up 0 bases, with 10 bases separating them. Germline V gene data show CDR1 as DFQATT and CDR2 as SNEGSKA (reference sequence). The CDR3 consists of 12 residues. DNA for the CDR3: TGCAGTACGACAGAGATGAACACTGAAGCTTTCTTT. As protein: CSTTEMNTEAFF.

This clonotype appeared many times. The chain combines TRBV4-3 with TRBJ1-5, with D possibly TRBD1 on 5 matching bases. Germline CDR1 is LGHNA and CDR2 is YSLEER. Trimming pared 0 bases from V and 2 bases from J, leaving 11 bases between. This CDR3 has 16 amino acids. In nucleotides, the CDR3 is TGCGCCAGCAGCCAAGACAGGGCCGGGGGCAATCAGCCCCAGCATTTT. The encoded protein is CASSQDRAGGNQPQHF.